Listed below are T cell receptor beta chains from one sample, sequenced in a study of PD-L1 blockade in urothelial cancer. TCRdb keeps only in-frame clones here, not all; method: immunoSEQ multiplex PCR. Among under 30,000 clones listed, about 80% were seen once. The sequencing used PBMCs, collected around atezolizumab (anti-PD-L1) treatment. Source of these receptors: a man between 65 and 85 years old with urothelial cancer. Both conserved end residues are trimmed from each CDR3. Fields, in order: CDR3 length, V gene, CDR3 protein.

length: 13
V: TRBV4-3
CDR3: ASSQGGTGDTEAF

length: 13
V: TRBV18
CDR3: ASSLMRVPDQPQH

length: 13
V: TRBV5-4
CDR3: ASSLAGGDGETQY

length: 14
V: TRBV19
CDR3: ASTGDRGIRNQPQH

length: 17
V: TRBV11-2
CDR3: ASSSSPGTGNNSNQPQH

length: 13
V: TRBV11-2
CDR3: ASSLDGGAGDTQY

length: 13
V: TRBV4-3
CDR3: ASSQDDSGGDTQY

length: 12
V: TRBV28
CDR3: ATLVQGAVETQY

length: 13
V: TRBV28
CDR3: ASSPSGSSSYEQY

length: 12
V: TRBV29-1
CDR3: SVGGGTFYNEQF

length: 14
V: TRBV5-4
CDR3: ASSLRVGGAGDTQY

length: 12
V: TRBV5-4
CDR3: ASSKGQPQETQY

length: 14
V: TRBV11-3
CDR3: ASSLVSGRSSYEQY

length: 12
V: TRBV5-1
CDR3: ASSTSGASYEQY

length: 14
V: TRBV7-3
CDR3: ASSSVPGQQQETQY

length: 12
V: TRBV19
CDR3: ASSSGTSGNTIY

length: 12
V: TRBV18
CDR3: ASSPSSGNQPQH

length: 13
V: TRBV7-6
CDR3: ASSYGTAGGNTIY

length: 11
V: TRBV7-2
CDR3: ASSDRGTDTQY

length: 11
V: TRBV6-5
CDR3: ASSQTQGISYT

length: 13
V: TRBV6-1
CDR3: ASRVGQANNQPQH

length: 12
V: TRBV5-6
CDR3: ASSFGTSGTEAF

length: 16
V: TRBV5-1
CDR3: ASSLEITGMGHQETQY

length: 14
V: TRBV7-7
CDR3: ASSLSLAGGEDTQY

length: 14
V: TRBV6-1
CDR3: ASSEGDRLGGNTIY

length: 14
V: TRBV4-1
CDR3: ASSQGVLRGRAEAF

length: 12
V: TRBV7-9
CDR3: AISGSTNTGELF

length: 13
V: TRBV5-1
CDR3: ASSLVSVSYNEQF

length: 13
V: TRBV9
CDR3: ASSVDGTGNTEAF

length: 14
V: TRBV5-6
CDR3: ASSSLVQGRQETQY

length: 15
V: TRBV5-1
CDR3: ASSPGQGASTNEKLF

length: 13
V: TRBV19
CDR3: ASSIPRARPNVLT

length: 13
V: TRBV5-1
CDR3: ASSFTGSYTDTQY

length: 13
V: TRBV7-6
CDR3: ASSLMKGAPYEQY

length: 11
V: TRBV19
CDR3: ASSTGHLNEQF

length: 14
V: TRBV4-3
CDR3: ASSQDLGGYTDTQY

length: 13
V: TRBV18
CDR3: ASSPLRLTTDTQY

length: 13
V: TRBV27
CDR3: ASSLSGQNTGELF

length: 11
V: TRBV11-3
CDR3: ASSLDELSEAF

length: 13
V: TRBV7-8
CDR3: ASSLRGRGNYGYT